Detailed here is one T cell receptor beta chain. The antigen remains undetermined. This sample was taken from a study of CXCR3-negative and CXCR3-positive naive CD8 T cells. Turning to the study itself: Per library, roughly 1.6 +/- 0.3 million reads; roughly 130 million TRB reads overall. Findings and limits, study-wide: CXCR3-negative naive cells had less hydrophobic TRB CDR3s than did CXCR3-positive naive cells.

Germline V gene sequence: CDR1 DFQATT, CDR2 SNEGSKA (reference sequence). CDR3 length equals 15 residues. Preparation of TRB cDNA libraries relied on 5' RACE carrying UMI labels. TCRdb re-called the 5' RACE reads and gives one entry per CDR3 protein, without DNA. The repertoire table contains roughly 110,000 distinct CDR3 sequences. The V and J genes are TRBV20-1 and TRBJ2-7; TCRdb calls TRBD1, which cannot be checked without DNA. The sequence was collected from a human donor in good health. Some clones in this sample may be carry-over from other donors' samples. Sequencing input: naive CXCR3+ CD8+ T cells from blood. Subset meaning: CD45RO-CCR7+CD27+CD95- naive CD8+ T cells expressing CXCR3 (TNR3+). CDR3 region: CSARDPAGLGYEQYF.